The 5 T cell receptor beta chains below all came from one sample that was sequenced in a study of tumor-infiltrating lymphocytes in localized non-small cell lung cancer. This table comes from immunoSEQ multiplex PCR, and its TCRdb copy is limited to in-frame clones, with some not included. In the table there are some 21,000 clones, around 80% of which are singletons. The sample comprised lung tumor tissue. These receptors all come from a human donor with non-small cell lung cancer.

This clone came up once. The chain has TRBV6-6 and TRBJ1-5; 7 bases map to TRBD1. The CDR3 length is 13 residues. The V gene end was trimmed by 5 bases and the J gene end by 7 bases; junction bases not matched to a gene: 5. Per germline, CDR1 MNHNY and CDR2 SVGAGI (reference sequence). The CDR3 is CASSRQGSQPQHF. The CDR3 nucleotides are TGTGCCAGCAGTCGACAGGGCTCCCAGCCCCAGCATTTT.

This clone was recorded only once. V is TRBV15 and J is TRBJ2-5; 12 bases map to TRBD2. Germline V gene lookup returns CDR1 LNHNV and CDR2 YYDKDF (reference sequence). Germline trimming cut 0 bases from V and 8 bases from J; bases unmatched to any gene: 10. This CDR3 comprises 17 residues. CDR3 region: CATSRDPLRLAGETQYF. In nucleotides, the CDR3 is TGTGCCACCAGCAGAGATCCCCTACGACTAGCGGGAGAAACCCAGTACTTC.

This rearrangement joins TRBV5-8 to TRBJ2-1; 10 positions match TRBD1. There are 15 residues in the CDR3. Germline V CDR1 and CDR2: SGHTS, YDEGEE. Trimming removed 2 bases from V and 8 bases from J; junction bases left unmatched: 7. The CDR3 loop reads CASSFLGQGFDEQFF. The CDR3 nucleotides read TGTGCCAGCAGCTTTTTGGGACAGGGGTTCGATGAGCAGTTCTTC.

The chain couples TRBV6-1 to TRBJ2-2; 9 bases line up with TRBD2. This CDR3 comprises 15 residues. V lost 7 bases and J lost 6; bases outside the gene matches: 9. The germline V gene has CDR1 MNHNS and CDR2 SASEGT. CDR3 DNA sequence: TGTGCCAGCAACCCGGGACTAGCTGGCGCCGGGGAGCTGTTTTTT. This translates into CASNPGLAGAGELFF.

The chain couples TRBV5-4 to TRBJ2-6; D is possibly TRBD1 (5 bases). Germline V gene lookup returns CDR1 SGHNT and CDR2 YYREEE (reference sequence). V was pared by 2 bases and J by 2 bases, with 8 bases between. This CDR3 is built from 15 residues. CDR3 sequence (DNA): TGTGCCAGCAGCTTACAGGTGGCTGGGGCCAACGTCCTGACTTTC. Translation: CASSLQVAGANVLTF. The full variable domain, with the rest looked up from reference TRBV5-4 and TRBJ2-6, is ETGVTQSPTHLIKTRGQQVTLRCSSQSGHNTVSWYQQALGQGPQFIFQYYREEENGRGNFPPRFSGLQFPNYSSELNVNALELDDSALYLCASSLQVAGANVLTFGAGSRLTVL.